The entry below gives a single T cell receptor beta chain sequence along with its context. Its specificity is not known. In TCRdb, the reads were re-called with MiXCR into one record per CDR3 protein. This table holds about 360,000 distinct CDR3 sequences, over 15% found once. These data originate in a study of T cell repertoires in cytomegalovirus infection. General study findings and limits: Totalled public TCR beta family frequency picked out people who carried CMV plus the relevant HLA.

Trimming removed 6 bases from V and 4 bases from J, with 10 bases in between. Germline V gives CDR1 SGHVS, CDR2 FNYEAQ. The CDR3 is made up of 13 amino acids. This chain connects TRBV7-6 to TRBJ1-5; maybe TRBD1 (6 bases). This clonotype originated in a human donor in good health (CMV status not recorded). Some clones in this sample may be carry-over from other donors' samples. The specimen sequenced was PBMCs. The CDR3: CASSITGNQPQHF. DNA of the CDR3: TGTGCCAGCAGTATTACAGGGAATCAGCCCCAGCATTTT.